Listed below are T cell receptor beta chains from one sample, sequenced in a study of cytomegalovirus exposure and HLA in healthy donors. TCRdb's copy holds only in-frame clones and misses some; the assay was immunoSEQ multiplex PCR. The sample lists 130,000 to 150,000 clones, roughly four fifths occurring once. Input material: PBMCs. The receptors come from a man aged 35-49 years in good health and CMV-seropositive. The CDR3 runs from the conserved cysteine through the conserved F or W. Fields, in order: clone size, J gene, D gene, V gene, CDR3 DNA, CDR3 protein. A D gene is named only where the DNA matches it firmly. Size tells how often a clone was seen (once, few, many) or the class of an expanded clone, and some rows leave it out.

size: once; J: TRBJ1-2; D: .; V: TRBV5-1; DNA: TGCGCCAGCAGCTTGGGACAGGACTATGGCTACACCTTC; CDR3: CASSLGQDYGYTF
size: few; J: TRBJ2-1; D: TRBD2; V: TRBV5-3; DNA: TGTGCCAGAAGCGCCAAGACTAGCGGGACGTACAATGAGCAGTTCTTC; CDR3: CARSAKTSGTYNEQFF
size: .; J: TRBJ2-7; D: TRBD2; V: TRBV27; DNA: TGTGCCAGCAGTTTAATGGCTAGCGGGAGTAGCTACGAGCAGTACTTC; CDR3: CASSLMASGSSYEQYF
size: .; J: TRBJ2-3; D: TRBD2; V: TRBV28; DNA: TGTGCCAGCACCTCCGCGGGAGGGGGTAAGACCACAGATACGCAGTATTTT; CDR3: CASTSAGGGKTTDTQYF
size: .; J: TRBJ1-2; D: .; V: TRBV19; DNA: TGTGCCAGTAGTAGAGTGGCTGAGCGACTTAACTATGGCTACACCTTC; CDR3: CASSRVAERLNYGYTF
size: .; J: TRBJ1-1; D: TRBD1; V: TRBV7-6; DNA: TGTGCCAGCAGCTTTTCAGGGGGCTTGAACACTGAAGCTTTCTTT; CDR3: CASSFSGGLNTEAFF
size: .; J: TRBJ1-4; D: TRBD1; V: TRBV28; DNA: TGTGCCAGCAGTATGACAGGGGGGAGGGAAAAACTGTTTTTT; CDR3: CASSMTGGREKLFF
size: .; J: TRBJ2-3; D: TRBD1; V: TRBV7-2; DNA: TGTGCCAGCAGCTTAGGTGACAGGGGACCTACCAGCACAGATACGCAGTATTTT; CDR3: CASSLGDRGPTSTDTQYF
size: .; J: TRBJ2-5; D: .; V: TRBV2; DNA: TGTGCCAGCAGTGGTAGTAGGGGGGAGACCCAGTACTTC; CDR3: CASSGSRGETQYF
size: .; J: TRBJ2-7; D: TRBD2; V: TRBV27; DNA: TGTGCCAGCAGCCGACGGGTAGCGGGAGGGGATTTTAGGTACGAGCAGTACTTC; CDR3: CASSRRVAGGDFRYEQYF
size: once; J: TRBJ2-5; D: TRBD1; V: TRBV29-1; DNA: TGCAGCCCTGTCGTAGCGGGACAGGGGATCCAAGAGACCCAGTACTTC; CDR3: CSPVVAGQGIQETQYF
size: .; J: TRBJ1-4; D: TRBD1; V: TRBV7-9; DNA: TGTGCCAGCAGCTCACAGGGGATGACTAATGAAAAACTGTTTTTT; CDR3: CASSSQGMTNEKLFF
size: once; J: TRBJ1-5; D: .; V: TRBV5-4; DNA: TGTGCCAGCAGCAAACAGGGCCTTCAGCCCCAGCATTTT; CDR3: CASSKQGLQPQHF
size: .; J: TRBJ2-3; D: .; V: TRBV6-6; DNA: TGTGCCAGCCAGATGATGCTGGATACGCAGTATTTT; CDR3: CASQMMLDTQYF
size: .; J: TRBJ2-2; D: TRBD2; V: TRBV2; DNA: TGTGCCAGCAAGGGGACTAGCGGGATCGGGGAGCTGTTTTTT; CDR3: CASKGTSGIGELFF
size: .; J: TRBJ2-5; D: TRBD2; V: TRBV7-2; DNA: TGTGCCAGCAGCCGGGGGGGGCTACAAGAGACCCAGTACTTC; CDR3: CASSRGGLQETQYF
size: .; J: TRBJ1-1; D: .; V: TRBV6-5; DNA: TGTGCCAGCAGTTCCAGGGGCGTTACTGAAGCTTTCTTT; CDR3: CASSSRGVTEAFF
size: .; J: TRBJ1-2; D: .; V: TRBV19; DNA: TGTGCCAGTAGTATCGGTGGGGGCATGAAGTATGGCTACACCTTC; CDR3: CASSIGGGMKYGYTF
size: once; J: TRBJ2-1; D: TRBD1; V: TRBV11-2; DNA: TGTGCCAGCAGCTCGAGGTCGGGACAGAATTACAATGAGCAGTTCTTC; CDR3: CASSSRSGQNYNEQFF
size: .; J: TRBJ2-7; D: TRBD2; V: TRBV4-1; DNA: TGCGCCAGCAGCCAAGATCGGCGTCTAGCGGTTCCTACCTACGAGCAGTACTTC; CDR3: CASSQDRRLAVPTYEQYF
size: .; J: TRBJ2-7; D: TRBD2; V: TRBV10-2; DNA: TGCGCCAGCTTCCCCCAGGGTAGCGGGATTTCCTACGAGCAGTACTTC; CDR3: CASFPQGSGISYEQYF
size: once; J: TRBJ2-1; D: TRBD2; V: TRBV28; DNA: TGTGCCTGCTCCTGGGGGGGAATGCGCTACGATGAGCAGTTCTTC; CDR3: CACSWGGMRYDEQFF
size: .; J: TRBJ1-2; D: .; V: TRBV28; DNA: TGTGCCAGCACCCTGGGGGGAACAGCTAACTATGGCTACACCTTC; CDR3: CASTLGGTANYGYTF